The 21 T cell receptor beta chains below were found in one sample sequenced in a study of blood T cell repertoires in COVID-19. Clones were read by immunoSEQ multiplex PCR, and TCRdb kept only the in-frame ones, dropping some. The table lists some 150,000 clones, roughly 87% of them singletons. Material: peripheral blood. These receptors originate from a human donor in a cohort sampled during active COVID-19.

The genes are TRBV18 and TRBJ1-1; 7 bases map to TRBD1. The CDR3 length is 13 residues. Losses at the gene ends were 6 bases for V and 7 bases for J; bases not matched to a gene: 8. Germline V gene data show CDR1 as KGHSH and CDR2 as LQKENI. The CDR3 loop reads CASSPGQLNEAFF. The CDR3 DNA reads as TGTGCCAGCTCGCCGGGACAGCTTAATGAAGCTTTCTTT. Using reference TRBV18 and TRBJ1-1 for the parts outside the CDR3, the full variable domain is NAGVMQNPRHLVRRRGQEARLRCSPMKGHSHVYWYRQLPEEGLKFMVYLQKENIIDESGMPKERFSAEFPKEGPSILRIQQVVRGDSAAYFCASSPGQLNEAFFGQGTRLTVV.

J is TRBJ1-1 and V is TRBV7-2; 8 bases match TRBD1. Germline loops: CDR1 SGHTA, CDR2 FQGNSA. This CDR3 contains 16 residues. With 1 base clipped from V and 11 bases from J, the junction kept 15 bases outside the gene matches. This CDR3 reads CASSLGYRGTVVAAFF. The CDR3, as DNA: TGTGCCAGCAGCTTAGGATACAGGGGGACTGTCGTCGCGGCTTTCTTT.

V is TRBV29-1 and J is TRBJ1-1, with D possibly TRBD1 on 5 matching bases. V gave up 4 bases and J gave up 8 bases, with 8 bases separating them. CDR1 and CDR2 (germline): SQVTM, ANQGSEA. The CDR3 spans 10 residues. Written as DNA, the CDR3 is TGCAGCGTTGGAGACAGAGAAGCTTTCTTT. Translating gives CSVGDREAFF.

This chain connects TRBV29-1 to TRBJ2-1, with D tentatively TRBD1 (6 bases). Trimming pared 2 bases from V and 4 bases from J, leaving 6 bases between. The CDR3 totals 12 residues. Per the germline V gene, CDR1 is SQVTM and CDR2 is ANQGSEA. The CDR3 reads CSVERGYNEQFF. CDR3 bases: TGCAGCGTTGAAAGGGGGTACAATGAGCAGTTCTTC.

The chain links TRBV18 to TRBJ1-1; D unresolved. The CDR3 extends over 13 amino acids. V was pared by 6 bases and J by 11 bases, with 19 bases between. CDR1 is KGHSH, CDR2 LQKENI, per germline. The CDR3: CASSPGSEVGAFF. For the CDR3, the DNA is TGTGCCAGCTCCCCCGGGTCCGAGGTGGGTGCTTTCTTT.

J is TRBJ1-1 and V is TRBV3-1 (or the pseudogene TRBV3-2); D call uncertain. The CDR3 is 14 residues long. Between the trimmed V and J ends, which lost 0 bases and 8 bases, there was a span of 13 bases. Germline CDR1 and CDR2: LGHDT and YNNKEL (reference sequence). CDR3 protein: CASSQDLSGVEAFF. CDR3 in DNA: TGTGCCAGCAGCCAAGATCTATCGGGAGTAGAAGCTTTCTTT.

J is TRBJ1-2 and V is TRBV7-2; 7 bases align to TRBD1. CDR1 SGHTA and CDR2 FQGNSA come from the germline V gene. V lost 1 base and J lost 7; bases outside the gene matches: 3. The CDR3 extends over 13 amino acids. CDR3 loop: CASSLEGARGYTF. For the CDR3, the DNA is TGTGCCAGCAGCTTAGAGGGGGCGCGTGGCTACACCTTC.

V usage is TRBV3-1 (or the pseudogene TRBV3-2) and J usage is TRBJ2-3; no clear D gene. The length of the CDR3 is 12 residues. V dropped 2 bases and J dropped 6 bases, with 6 bases sitting between them. The germline gives CDR1 LGHDT, CDR2 YNNKEL (reference sequence). This chain's CDR3 is CASSQSLDTQYF. CDR3 DNA: TGTGCCAGCAGCCAATCATTGGATACGCAGTATTTT.

The J gene is TRBJ2-7, the V gene TRBV2, with a possible D match to TRBD1 (6 bases). V dropped 8 bases and J dropped 1 base, with 15 bases sitting between them. From germline, CDR1 is SNHLY and CDR2 FYNNEI. CDR3 length: 14 amino acids. In nucleotides, the CDR3 is TGTGCCAGCGGGGTCACAGGGCCTTCCTACGAGCAGTACTTC. Amino acids: CASGVTGPSYEQYF.

The chain carries TRBV27 and TRBJ1-2; D ambiguous. V lost 4 bases and J lost 0, with 12 bases in between. CDR3 length: 15 residues. The germline V gene encodes CDR1 MNHEY and CDR2 SMNVEV (reference sequence). The CDR3 coding sequence is TGTGCCAGCAGTTCTCAGGCCGGGACTAACTATGGCTACACCTTC. This translates into CASSSQAGTNYGYTF.

The chain recombines TRBV7-9 with TRBJ2-3; possibly TRBD1 for D (5 bases). Germline CDR1 and CDR2: SEHNR and FQNEAQ (reference sequence). This CDR3 contains 13 residues. Trimming shortened V by 4 bases and J by 2 bases, and 7 bases separated the two germline ends. This CDR3 reads CASSWGSTDTQYF. The CDR3 nucleotides read TGTGCCAGCAGCTGGGGCTCCACAGATACGCAGTATTTT.

The chain has TRBV6-5 and TRBJ2-5; D is undetermined. The CDR3 runs to 12 residues. Trimming removed 5 bases from V and 5 bases from J, with 9 bases in between. Germline V lookup: CDR1 MNHEY, CDR2 SVGAGI. The CDR3 region has the DNA TGTGCCAGCAGTAATAGCCGCGAGACCCAGTACTTC. Translating gives CASSNSRETQYF.

This chain links TRBV9 with TRBJ2-3, with D possibly TRBD1 on 6 matching bases. Germline CDR1 is SGDLS and CDR2 is YYNGEE. V was pared by 1 base and J by 0 bases, with 15 bases between. CDR3 size: 17 residues. CDR3 sequence reads: CASSVRGDISSTDTQYF. In DNA form, the CDR3 reads TGTGCCAGCAGCGTAAGAGGGGACATATCTAGCACAGATACGCAGTATTTT.

The chain has TRBV5-4 and TRBJ1-2; 8 positions match TRBD1. V was pared by 3 bases and J by 2 bases, with 6 bases of the junction left unmatched. Germline V gene lookup returns CDR1 SGHNT and CDR2 YYREEE (reference sequence). This CDR3 has 15 amino acids. The CDR3 spells CASSSRTGNNYGYTF. The CDR3 DNA sequence: TGTGCCAGCAGCTCGAGGACAGGGAACAACTATGGCTACACCTTC.

The chain is built from TRBV18 and TRBJ1-2, with TRBD1 matching over 7 bases. Germline assignment: CDR1 KGHSH and CDR2 LQKENI. V shed 3 bases and J 3 bases; nucleotides not matched to a gene: 4. The CDR3 covers 14 residues. CDR3 amino acids: CASSPSGGHYGYTF. For the CDR3, the DNA is TGTGCCAGCTCACCTTCAGGGGGTCACTATGGCTACACCTTC.

Turning to this clone: At one of its ends the junction is not consistent with the germline gene, which may arise from a read error. V and J are TRBV7-7 and TRBJ2-1; 8 bases map to TRBD2. The CDR3 is 15 amino acids. Germline V CDR1 and CDR2: SSHAT, FNYEAQ (reference sequence). The CDR3 reads CASSLGLADYNEQFF. The CDR3 DNA is TGTGCTAGCAGCCTAGGACTAGCTGACTACAATGAGCAGTTCTTC.

The CDR3 protein is CASSPRVRGEYQETQYF. DNA for the CDR3: TGCGCCAGCAGCCCCCGTGTGCGGGGGGAGTATCAAGAGACCCAGTACTTC. The genes are TRBV4-3 and TRBJ2-5, with TRBD2 matching over 8 bases. The CDR3 covers 17 residues. Trimming removed 4 bases from V and 2 bases from J; junction bases left unmatched: 12. Germline V gives CDR1 LGHNA, CDR2 YSLEER.

Of note for this clone: One junction end does not reproduce the germline sequence, and a read error may be involved. This CDR3 is also generated by other DNA sequences in the sample. The rearrangement joins TRBV28 to TRBJ1-1, with D tentatively TRBD1 (5 bases). The germline V gene encodes CDR1 MDHEN and CDR2 SYDVKM. The CDR3 totals 15 residues. DNA for the CDR3: TGTGCCAGTAGTTTTTCTTCCAGGGTGGTTAGGGAAGCTTTCTTT. Encoded protein: CASSFSSRVVREAFF.

This clone was counted between two and nine times. Here the CDR3 reads CASSRLLGETQYF. The CDR3 DNA is TGTGCCAGCAGCCGATTACTAGGAGAGACCCAGTACTTC. The chain has TRBV5-6 and TRBJ2-5, with D maybe TRBD2 (5 bases). V was trimmed by 4 bases and J by 4 bases, leaving 11 bases between them. In germline, CDR1 is SGHDT, CDR2 YYEEEE. The length of the CDR3 is 13 residues.

This clone was detected only once. V is TRBV20-1 and J is TRBJ2-7, with D possibly being TRBD2 (6 bases). Germline CDR1 is DFQATT and CDR2 is SNEGSKA (reference sequence). This CDR3 comprises 13 residues. V lost 3 bases and J lost 9, with 18 bases in between. CDR3 in amino acids: CSASRRGLEGQYF. The CDR3 DNA reads TGCAGTGCTAGTAGGAGGGGTCTCGAGGGGCAGTACTTC.

The chain joins TRBV2 to TRBJ1-5; 7 positions agree with TRBD1. Germline V gene lookup returns CDR1 SNHLY and CDR2 FYNNEI. The CDR3 contains 14 residues. The J segment lost 6 bases and the V segment lost 3 bases, leaving 5 bases of the junction unmatched. CDR3 loop: CASSDNRDSQPQHF. In nucleotides, the CDR3 is TGTGCCAGCAGTGACAACAGGGACAGTCAGCCCCAGCATTTT. The variable domain in full, completed from reference TRBV2 and TRBJ1-5, reads EPEVTQTPSHQVTQMGQEVILRCVPISNHLYFYWYRQILGQKVEFLVSFYNNEISEKSEIFDDQFSVERPDGSNFTLKIRSTKLEDSAMYFCASSDNRDSQPQHFGDGTRLSIL.